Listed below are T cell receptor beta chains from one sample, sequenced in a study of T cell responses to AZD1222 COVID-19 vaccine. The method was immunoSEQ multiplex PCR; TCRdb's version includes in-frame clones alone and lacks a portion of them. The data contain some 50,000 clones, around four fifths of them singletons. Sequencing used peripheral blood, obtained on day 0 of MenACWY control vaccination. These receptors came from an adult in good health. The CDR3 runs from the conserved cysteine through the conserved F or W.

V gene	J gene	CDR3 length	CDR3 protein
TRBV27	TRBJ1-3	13	CASSGTVGNTIYF
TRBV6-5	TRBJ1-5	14	CASSRYDSNQPQHF
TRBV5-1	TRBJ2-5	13	CASSLEVPETQYF
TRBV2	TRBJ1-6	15	CASSEAGQGNSPLHF
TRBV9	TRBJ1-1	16	CASSVATGGPNTEAFF
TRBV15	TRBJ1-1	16	CATSRDQGSRVTEAFF
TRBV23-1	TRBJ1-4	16	CASSPTGGGYNEKLFF
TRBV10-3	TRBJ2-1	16	CAISESSLGGADEQFF
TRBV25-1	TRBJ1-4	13	CASRDRGSEKLFF
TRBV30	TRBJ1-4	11	CAWSSGGELFF
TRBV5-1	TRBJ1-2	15	CASSPAMRGKGGYTF
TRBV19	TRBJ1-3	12	CASSSQGNTIYF
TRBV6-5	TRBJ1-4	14	CASSYTRGREKLFF
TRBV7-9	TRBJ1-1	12	CASSRSGTEAFF
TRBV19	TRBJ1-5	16	CASSIHKNRVDQPQHF
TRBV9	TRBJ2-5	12	CASSHREETQYF
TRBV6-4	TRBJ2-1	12	CASSVQGGPTFF
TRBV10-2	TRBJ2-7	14	CASSVTGLAYEQYF
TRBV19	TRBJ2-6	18	CASSQFRTSSSGANVLTF
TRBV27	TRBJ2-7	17	CASSSSGLAGYSYEQYF
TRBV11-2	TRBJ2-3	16	CASSLASRGGTDTQYF
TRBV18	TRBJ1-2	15	CASSPADKFYYGYTF
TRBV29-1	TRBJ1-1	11	CSVVSGAEAFF
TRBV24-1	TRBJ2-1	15	CATSGRAGVGVEQFF
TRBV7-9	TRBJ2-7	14	CASMASGRAYEQYF
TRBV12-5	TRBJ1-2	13	CASRGWFNYGYTF
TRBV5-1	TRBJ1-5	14	CASSLGTGNQPQHF
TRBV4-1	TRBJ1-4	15	CASSQVVFGVEKLFF
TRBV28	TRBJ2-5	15	CASKHGDRIQETQYF
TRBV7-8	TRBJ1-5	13	CASSAGKGQPQHF
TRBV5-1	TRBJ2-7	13	CASSWGTGYEQYF
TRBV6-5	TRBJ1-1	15	CASSYSILHSTEAFF
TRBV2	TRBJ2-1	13	CASSPRGQNEQFF
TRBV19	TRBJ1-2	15	CASTNLPGLTNGYTF
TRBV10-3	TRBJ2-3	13	CATSWGADDTQYF
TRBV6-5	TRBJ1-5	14	CASLQGRVGQPQHF
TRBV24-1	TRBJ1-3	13	CATMPGGGSTIYF
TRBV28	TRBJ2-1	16	CASRGPGPQRYNEQFF
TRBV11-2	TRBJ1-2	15	CASSLVWGKEYGYTF